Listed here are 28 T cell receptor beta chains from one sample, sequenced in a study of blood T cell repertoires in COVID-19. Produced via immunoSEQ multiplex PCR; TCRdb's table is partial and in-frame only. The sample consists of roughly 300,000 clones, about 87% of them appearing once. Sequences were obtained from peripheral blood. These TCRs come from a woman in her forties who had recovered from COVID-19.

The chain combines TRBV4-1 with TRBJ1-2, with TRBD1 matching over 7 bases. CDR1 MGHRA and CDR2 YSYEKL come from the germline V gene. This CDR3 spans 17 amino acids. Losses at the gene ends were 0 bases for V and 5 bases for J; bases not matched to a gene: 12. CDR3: CASSQDLEQGTRYGYTF. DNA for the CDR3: TGCGCCAGCAGCCAAGATTTAGAACAGGGGACTCGGTATGGCTACACCTTC.

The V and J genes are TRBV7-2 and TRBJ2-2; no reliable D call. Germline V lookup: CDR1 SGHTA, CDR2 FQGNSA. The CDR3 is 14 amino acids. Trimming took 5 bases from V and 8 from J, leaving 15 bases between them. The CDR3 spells CASSARRSKGELFF. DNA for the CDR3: TGTGCCAGCAGCGCCCGAAGGAGTAAGGGGGAGCTGTTTTTT.

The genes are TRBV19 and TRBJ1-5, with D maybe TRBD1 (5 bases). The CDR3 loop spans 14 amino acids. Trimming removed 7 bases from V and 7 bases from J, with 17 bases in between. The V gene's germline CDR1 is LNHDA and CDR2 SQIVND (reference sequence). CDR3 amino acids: CASTRRQGPQPQHF. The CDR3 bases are TGTGCCAGTACCCGACGCCAGGGTCCCCAGCCCCAGCATTTT.

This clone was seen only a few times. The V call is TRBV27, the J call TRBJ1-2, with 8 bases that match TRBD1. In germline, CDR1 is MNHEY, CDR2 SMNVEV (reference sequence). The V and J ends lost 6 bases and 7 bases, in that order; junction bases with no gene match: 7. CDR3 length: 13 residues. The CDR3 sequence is CASSPDREVGYTF. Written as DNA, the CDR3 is TGTGCCAGCAGCCCGGACAGGGAGGTTGGCTACACCTTC.

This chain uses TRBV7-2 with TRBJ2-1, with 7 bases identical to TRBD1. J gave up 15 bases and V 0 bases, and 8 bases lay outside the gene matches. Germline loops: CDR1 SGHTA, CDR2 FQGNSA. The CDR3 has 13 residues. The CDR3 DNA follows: TGTGCCAGCAGCTTAGCTACCCCAGGGGGAACGTTCTTC. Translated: CASSLATPGGTFF.

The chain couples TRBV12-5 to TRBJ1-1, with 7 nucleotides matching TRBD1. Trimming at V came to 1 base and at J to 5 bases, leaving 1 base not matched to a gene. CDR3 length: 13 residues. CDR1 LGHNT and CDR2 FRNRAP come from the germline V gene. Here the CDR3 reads CASGLAQGTEAFF. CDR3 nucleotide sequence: TGTGCTAGTGGTTTGGCACAGGGGACTGAAGCTTTCTTT.

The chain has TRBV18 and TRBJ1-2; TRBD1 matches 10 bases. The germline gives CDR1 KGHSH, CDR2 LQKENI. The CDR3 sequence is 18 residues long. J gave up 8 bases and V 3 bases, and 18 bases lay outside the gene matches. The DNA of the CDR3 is TGTGCCAGCTCACCCCAGGGACCCGGACAGGGGGAAAATTTAGGCTACACCTTC. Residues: CASSPQGPGQGENLGYTF.

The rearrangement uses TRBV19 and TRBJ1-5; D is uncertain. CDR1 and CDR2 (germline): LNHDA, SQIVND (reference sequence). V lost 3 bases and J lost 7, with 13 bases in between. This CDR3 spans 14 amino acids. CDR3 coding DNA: TGTGCCAGTAGTATCCCCCGGGAGCGACAGCCCCAGCATTTT. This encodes CASSIPRERQPQHF.

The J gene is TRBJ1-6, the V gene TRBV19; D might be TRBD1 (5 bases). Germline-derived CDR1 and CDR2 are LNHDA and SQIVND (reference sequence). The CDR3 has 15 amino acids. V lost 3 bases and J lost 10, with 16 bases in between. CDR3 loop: CASSIIQAWGSPLHF. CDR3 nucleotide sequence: TGTGCCAGTAGTATCATACAGGCCTGGGGATCACCCCTCCACTTT.

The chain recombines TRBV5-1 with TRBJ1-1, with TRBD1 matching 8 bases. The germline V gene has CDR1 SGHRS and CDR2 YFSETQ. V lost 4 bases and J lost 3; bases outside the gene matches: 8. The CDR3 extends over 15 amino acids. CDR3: CASSPDRAGDTEAFF. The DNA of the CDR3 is TGCGCCAGCAGCCCGGACAGGGCAGGGGACACTGAAGCTTTCTTT.

Here the CDR3 DNA reads TGCGCCAGCAGCTTCGGACAGGGGGAAACTGAAGCTTTCTTT. Amino acids: CASSFGQGETEAFF. V is TRBV5-1 and J is TRBJ1-1, with 10 bases aligning to TRBD1. From germline, CDR1 is SGHRS and CDR2 YFSETQ. CDR3 length: 14 residues. V lost 2 bases and J lost 5; bases outside the gene matches: 3.

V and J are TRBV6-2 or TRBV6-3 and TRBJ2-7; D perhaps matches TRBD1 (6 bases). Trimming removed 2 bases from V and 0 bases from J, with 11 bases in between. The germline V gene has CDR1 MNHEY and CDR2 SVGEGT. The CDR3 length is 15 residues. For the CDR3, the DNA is TGTGCCAGCAGTTACGCACAGGGATACTCCTACGAGCAGTACTTC. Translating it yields CASSYAQGYSYEQYF.

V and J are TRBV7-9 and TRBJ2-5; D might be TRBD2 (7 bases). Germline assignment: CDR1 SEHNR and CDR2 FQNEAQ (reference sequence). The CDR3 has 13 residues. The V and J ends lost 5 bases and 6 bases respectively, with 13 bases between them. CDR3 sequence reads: CASSRGGPKTQYF. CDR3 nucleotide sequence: TGTGCCAGCAGCCGCGGGGGCCCCAAGACCCAGTACTTC. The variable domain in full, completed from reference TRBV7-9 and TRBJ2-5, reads DTGVSQNPRHKITKRGQNVTFRCDPISEHNRLYWYRQTLGQGPEFLTYFQNEAQLEKSRLLSDRFSAERPKGSFSTLEIQRTEQGDSAMYLCASSRGGPKTQYFGPGTRLLVL.

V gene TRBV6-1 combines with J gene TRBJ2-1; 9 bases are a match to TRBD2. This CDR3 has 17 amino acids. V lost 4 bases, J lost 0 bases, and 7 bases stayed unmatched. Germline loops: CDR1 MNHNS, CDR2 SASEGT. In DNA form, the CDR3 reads TGTGCCAGCAGTGTGGTGAGCGGGGGGAGCTCCTACAATGAGCAGTTCTTC. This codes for CASSVVSGGSSYNEQFF.

CDR3 DNA: TGTGCCAGCAGCTTATCCCCTCATGGCTACACCTTC. This sequence encodes CASSLSPHGYTF. The chain is built from TRBV6-2 or TRBV6-3 and TRBJ1-2; D unresolved. The V and J ends lost 6 bases and 6 bases respectively, with 11 bases between them. The germline V gene encodes CDR1 MNHEY and CDR2 SVGEGT. The CDR3 runs to 12 residues.

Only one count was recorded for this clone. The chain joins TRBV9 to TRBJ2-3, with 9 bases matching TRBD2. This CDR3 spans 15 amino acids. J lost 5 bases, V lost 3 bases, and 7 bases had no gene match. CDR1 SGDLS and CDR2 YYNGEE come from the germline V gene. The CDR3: CASSARGGLEDTQYF. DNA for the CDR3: TGTGCCAGCAGCGCGCGGGGGGGCCTGGAAGATACGCAGTATTTT.

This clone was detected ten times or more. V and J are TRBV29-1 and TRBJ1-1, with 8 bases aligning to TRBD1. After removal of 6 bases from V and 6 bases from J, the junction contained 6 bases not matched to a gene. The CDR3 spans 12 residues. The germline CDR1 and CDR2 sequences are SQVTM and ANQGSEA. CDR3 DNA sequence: TGCAGCGTAGACAGGGGCGGCGCTGAAGCTTTCTTT. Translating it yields CSVDRGGAEAFF.

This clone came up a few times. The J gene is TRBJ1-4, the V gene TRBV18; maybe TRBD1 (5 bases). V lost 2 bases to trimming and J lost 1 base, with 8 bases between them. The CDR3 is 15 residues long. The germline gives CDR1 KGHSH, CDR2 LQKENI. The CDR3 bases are TGTGCCAGCTCACCAGTCAGGGAAACTAATGAAAAACTGTTTTTT. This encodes CASSPVRETNEKLFF.

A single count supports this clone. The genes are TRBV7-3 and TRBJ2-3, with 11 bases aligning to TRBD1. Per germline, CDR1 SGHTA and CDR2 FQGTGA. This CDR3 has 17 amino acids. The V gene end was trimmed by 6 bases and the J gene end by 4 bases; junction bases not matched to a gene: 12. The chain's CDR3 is CASSRGVVGQGADTQYF. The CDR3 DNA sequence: TGTGCCAGCAGTCGAGGGGTAGTGGGACAGGGGGCAGATACGCAGTATTTT.

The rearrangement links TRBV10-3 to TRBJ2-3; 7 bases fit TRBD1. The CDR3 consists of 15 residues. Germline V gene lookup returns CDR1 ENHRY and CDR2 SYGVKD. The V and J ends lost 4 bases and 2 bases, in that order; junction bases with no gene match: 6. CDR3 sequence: CAISGRDRLTDTQYF. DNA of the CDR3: TGTGCCATCAGTGGCCGGGACAGACTCACAGATACGCAGTATTTT.

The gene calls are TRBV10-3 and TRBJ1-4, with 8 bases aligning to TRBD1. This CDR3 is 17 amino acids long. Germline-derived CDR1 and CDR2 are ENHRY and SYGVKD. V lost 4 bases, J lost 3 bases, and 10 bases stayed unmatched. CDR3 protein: CAISASGTGAANEKLFF. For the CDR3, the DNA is TGTGCCATCAGTGCCTCCGGGACAGGTGCAGCTAATGAAAAACTGTTTTTT.

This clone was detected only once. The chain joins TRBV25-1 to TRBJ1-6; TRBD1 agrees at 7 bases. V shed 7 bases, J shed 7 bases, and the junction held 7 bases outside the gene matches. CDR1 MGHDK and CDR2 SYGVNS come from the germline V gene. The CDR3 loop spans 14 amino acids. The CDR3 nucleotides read TGTGCCAGCACCCCGGACAGGAGCAATTCACCCCTCCACTTT. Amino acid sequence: CASTPDRSNSPLHF.

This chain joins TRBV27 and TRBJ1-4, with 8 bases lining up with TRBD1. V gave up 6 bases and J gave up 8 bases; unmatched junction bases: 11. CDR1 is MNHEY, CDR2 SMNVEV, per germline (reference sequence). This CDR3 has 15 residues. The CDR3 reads CASRPTGVRREKLFF. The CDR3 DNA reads TGTGCCAGCAGACCGACAGGGGTACGACGCGAAAAACTGTTTTTT. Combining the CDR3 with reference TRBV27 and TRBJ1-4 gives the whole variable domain EAQVTQNPRYLITVTGKKLTVTCSQNMNHEYMSWYRQDPGLGLRQIYYSMNVEVTDKGDVPEGYKVSRKEKRNFPLILESPSPNQTSLYFCASRPTGVRREKLFFGSGTQLSVL.

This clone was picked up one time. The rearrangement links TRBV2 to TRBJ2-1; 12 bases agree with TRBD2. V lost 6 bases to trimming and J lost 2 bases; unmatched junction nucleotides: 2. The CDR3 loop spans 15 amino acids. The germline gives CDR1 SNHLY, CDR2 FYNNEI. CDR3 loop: CASSASGGAYNEQFF. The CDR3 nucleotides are TGTGCCAGCAGCGCTAGCGGGGGGGCCTACAATGAGCAGTTCTTC.

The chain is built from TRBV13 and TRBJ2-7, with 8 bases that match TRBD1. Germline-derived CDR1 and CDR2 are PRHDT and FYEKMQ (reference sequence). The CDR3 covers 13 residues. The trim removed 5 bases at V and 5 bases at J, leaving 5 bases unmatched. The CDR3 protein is CASSQDRDNEQYF. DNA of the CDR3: TGTGCCAGCAGCCAGGACAGGGATAACGAGCAGTACTTC.

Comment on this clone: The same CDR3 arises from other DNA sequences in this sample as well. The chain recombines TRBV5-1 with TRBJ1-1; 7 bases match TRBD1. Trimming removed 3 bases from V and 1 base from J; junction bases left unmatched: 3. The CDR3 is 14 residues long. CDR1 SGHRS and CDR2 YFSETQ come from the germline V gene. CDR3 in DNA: TGCGCCAGCAGCTGGGGACAGCCGAACACTGAAGCTTTCTTT. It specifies CASSWGQPNTEAFF.

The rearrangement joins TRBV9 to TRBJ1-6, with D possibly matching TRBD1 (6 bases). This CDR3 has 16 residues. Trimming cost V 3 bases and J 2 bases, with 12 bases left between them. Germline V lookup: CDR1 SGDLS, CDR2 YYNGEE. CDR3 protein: CASSEGGGTYNSPLHF. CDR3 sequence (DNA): TGTGCCAGCAGCGAGGGAGGGGGAACCTATAATTCACCCCTCCACTTT.

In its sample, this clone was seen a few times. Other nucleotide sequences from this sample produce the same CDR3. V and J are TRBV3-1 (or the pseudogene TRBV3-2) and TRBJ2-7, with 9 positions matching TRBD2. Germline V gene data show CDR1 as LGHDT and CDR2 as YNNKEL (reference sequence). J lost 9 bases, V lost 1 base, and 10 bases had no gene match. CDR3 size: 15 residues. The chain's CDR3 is CASSQGAGLAGGQYF. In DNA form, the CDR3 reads TGTGCCAGCAGCCAAGGGGCGGGACTAGCAGGTGGGCAGTACTTC.